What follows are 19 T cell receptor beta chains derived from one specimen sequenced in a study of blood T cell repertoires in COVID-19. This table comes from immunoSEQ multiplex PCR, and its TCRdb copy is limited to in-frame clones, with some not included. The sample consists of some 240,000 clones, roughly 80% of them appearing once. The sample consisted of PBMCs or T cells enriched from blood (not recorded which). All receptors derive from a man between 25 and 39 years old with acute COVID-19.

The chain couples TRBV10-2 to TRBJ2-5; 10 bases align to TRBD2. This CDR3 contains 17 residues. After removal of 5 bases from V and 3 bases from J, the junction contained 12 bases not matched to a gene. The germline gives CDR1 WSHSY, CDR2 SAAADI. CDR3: CASSRSDGTSEEETQYF. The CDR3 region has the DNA TGCGCCAGCAGTCGATCGGATGGGACTAGCGAGGAAGAGACCCAGTACTTC.

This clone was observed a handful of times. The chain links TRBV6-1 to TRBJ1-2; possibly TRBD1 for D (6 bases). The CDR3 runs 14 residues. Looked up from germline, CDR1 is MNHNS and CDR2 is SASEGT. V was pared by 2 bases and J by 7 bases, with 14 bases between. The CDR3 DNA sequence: TGTGCCAGCAGTGAACAGGGGATCCGGGTTGGCTACACCTTC. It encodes CASSEQGIRVGYTF.

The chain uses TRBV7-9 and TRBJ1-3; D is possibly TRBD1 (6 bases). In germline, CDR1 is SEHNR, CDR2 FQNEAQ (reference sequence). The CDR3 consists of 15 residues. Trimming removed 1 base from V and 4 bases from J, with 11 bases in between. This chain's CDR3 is CASSLVAGAGNTIYF. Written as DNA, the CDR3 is TGTGCCAGCAGCTTAGTGGCAGGGGCAGGAAACACCATATATTTT.

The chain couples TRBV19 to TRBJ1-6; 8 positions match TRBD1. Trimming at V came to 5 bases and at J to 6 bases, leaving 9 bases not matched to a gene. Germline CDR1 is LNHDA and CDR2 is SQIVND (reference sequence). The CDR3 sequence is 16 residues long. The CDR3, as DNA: TGTGCCAGTAGTTCCCGGACAGGGTTTGGTAATTCACCCCTCCACTTT. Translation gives CASSSRTGFGNSPLHF.

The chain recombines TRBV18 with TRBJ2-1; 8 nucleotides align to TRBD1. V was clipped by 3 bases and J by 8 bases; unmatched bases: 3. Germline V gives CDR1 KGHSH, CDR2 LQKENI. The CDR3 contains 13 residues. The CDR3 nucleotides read TGTGCCAGCTCACCGGACAGGGACTATGAGCAGTTCTTC. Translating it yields CASSPDRDYEQFF.

As DNA, the CDR3 is TGTGCCAGCAGCAACCAGGAGAGGTCGGGGGGCAATGAGCAGTTCTTC. Protein: CASSNQERSGGNEQFF. The chain joins TRBV11-2 to TRBJ2-1, with TRBD2 matching 7 bases. Germline CDR1 and CDR2: SGHAT and FQNNGV. This CDR3 is built from 16 residues. Trimming at V came to 5 bases and at J to 6 bases, leaving 13 bases not matched to a gene.

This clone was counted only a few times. The CDR3 protein is CASRGNGARGEKLFF. The CDR3 region has the DNA TGTGCCAGTAGGGGGAATGGGGCGCGTGGTGAAAAACTGTTTTTT. The V call is TRBV19, the J call TRBJ1-4, with D perhaps matching TRBD1 (5 bases). The CDR3 extends over 15 amino acids. Germline V gives CDR1 LNHDA, CDR2 SQIVND (reference sequence). V was cut by 6 bases and J by 7 bases, with 18 bases left in between.

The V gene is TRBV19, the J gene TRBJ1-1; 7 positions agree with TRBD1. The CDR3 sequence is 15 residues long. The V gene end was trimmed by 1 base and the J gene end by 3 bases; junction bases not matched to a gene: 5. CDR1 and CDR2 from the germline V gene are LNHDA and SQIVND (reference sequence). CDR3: CASSIVRGQDTEAFF. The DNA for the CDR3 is TGTGCCAGTAGTATAGTGAGGGGGCAGGACACTGAAGCTTTCTTT.

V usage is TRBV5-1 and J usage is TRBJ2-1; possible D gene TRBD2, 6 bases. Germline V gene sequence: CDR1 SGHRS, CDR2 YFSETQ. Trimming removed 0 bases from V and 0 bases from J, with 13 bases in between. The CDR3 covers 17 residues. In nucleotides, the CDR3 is TGCGCCAGCAGCTTGGCGTCGGGGGTGAGCTCCTACAATGAGCAGTTCTTC. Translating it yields CASSLASGVSSYNEQFF.

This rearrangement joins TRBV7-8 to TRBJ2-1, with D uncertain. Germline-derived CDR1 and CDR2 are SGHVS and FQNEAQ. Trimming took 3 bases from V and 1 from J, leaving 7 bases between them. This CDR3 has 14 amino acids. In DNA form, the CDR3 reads TGTGCCAGCAGCTTCAGGTTATCCTACAATGAGCAGTTCTTC. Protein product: CASSFRLSYNEQFF.

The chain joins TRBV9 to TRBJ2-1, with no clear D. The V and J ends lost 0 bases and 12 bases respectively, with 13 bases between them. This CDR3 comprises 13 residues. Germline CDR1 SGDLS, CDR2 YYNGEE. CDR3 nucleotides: TGTGCCAGCAGCGTAGACGGTAGTCATCGGCAGTTCTTC. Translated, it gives CASSVDGSHRQFF.

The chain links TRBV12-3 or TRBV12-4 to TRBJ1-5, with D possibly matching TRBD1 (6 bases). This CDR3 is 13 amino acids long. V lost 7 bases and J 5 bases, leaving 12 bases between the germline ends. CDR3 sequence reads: CASKAGADQPQHF. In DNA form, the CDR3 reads TGTGCCAGCAAAGCAGGGGCAGATCAGCCCCAGCATTTT.

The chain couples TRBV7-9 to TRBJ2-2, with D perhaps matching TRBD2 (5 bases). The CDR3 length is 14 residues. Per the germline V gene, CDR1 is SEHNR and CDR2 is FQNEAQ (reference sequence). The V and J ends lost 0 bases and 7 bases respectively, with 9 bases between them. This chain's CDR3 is CASSLAGGNGELFF. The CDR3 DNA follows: TGTGCCAGCAGCTTAGCAGGAGGTAACGGGGAGCTGTTTTTT.

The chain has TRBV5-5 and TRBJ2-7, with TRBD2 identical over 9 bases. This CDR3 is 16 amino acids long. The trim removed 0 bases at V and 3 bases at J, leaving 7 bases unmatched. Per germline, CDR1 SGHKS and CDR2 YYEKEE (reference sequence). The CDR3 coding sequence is TGTGCCAGCAGCTTGGCCGCGGGAGGGAGTTTCTACGAGCAGTACGTC. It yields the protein CASSLAAGGSFYEQYV.

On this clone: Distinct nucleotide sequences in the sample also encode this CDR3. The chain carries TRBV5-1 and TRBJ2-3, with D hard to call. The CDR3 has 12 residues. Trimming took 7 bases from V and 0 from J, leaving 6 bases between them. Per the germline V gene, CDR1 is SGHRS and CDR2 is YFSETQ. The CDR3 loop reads CASSQSTDTQYF. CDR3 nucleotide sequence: TGCGCCAGCTCCCAGAGCACAGATACGCAGTATTTT.

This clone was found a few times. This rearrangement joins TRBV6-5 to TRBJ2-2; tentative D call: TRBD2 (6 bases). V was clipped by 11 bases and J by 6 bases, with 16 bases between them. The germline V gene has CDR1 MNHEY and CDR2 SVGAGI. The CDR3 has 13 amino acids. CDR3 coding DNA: TGTGCCGGGGGACTTTCAGACGCCGGGGAGCTGTTTTTT. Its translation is CAGGLSDAGELFF.

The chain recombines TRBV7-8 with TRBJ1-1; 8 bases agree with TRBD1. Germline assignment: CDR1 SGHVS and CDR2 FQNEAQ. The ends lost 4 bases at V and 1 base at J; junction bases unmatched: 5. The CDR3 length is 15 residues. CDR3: CASSSGQGQNTEAFF. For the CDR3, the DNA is TGTGCCAGCAGCTCCGGACAGGGACAGAACACTGAAGCTTTCTTT.

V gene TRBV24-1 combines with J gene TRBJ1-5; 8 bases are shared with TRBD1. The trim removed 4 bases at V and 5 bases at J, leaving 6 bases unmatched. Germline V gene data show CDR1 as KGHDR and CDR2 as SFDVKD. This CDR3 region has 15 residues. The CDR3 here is CATSESGQAYQPQHF. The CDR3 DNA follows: TGTGCCACCAGTGAGTCGGGACAGGCCTATCAGCCCCAGCATTTT.

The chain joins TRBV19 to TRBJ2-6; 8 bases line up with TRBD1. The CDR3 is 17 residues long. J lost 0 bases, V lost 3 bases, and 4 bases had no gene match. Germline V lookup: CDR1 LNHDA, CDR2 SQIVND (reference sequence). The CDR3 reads CASSMGQVISGANVLTF. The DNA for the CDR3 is TGTGCCAGTAGTATGGGACAGGTGATCTCTGGGGCCAACGTCCTGACTTTC.